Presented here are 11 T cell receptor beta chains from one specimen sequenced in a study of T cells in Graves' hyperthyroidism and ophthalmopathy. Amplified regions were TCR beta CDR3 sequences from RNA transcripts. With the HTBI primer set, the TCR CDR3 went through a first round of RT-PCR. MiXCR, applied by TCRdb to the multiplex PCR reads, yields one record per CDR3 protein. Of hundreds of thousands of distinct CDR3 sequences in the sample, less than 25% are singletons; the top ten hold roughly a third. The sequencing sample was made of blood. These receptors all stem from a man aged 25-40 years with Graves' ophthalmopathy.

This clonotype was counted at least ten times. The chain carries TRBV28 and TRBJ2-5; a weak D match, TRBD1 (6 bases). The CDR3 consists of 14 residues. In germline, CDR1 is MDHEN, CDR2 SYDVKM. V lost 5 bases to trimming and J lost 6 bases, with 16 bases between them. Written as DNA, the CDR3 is TGTGCCAGCAGTCCGGTCGGACAGCCGAAGACCCAGTACTTC. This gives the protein CASSPVGQPKTQYF.

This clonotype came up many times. CDR3 nucleotide sequence: TGCAGTGCTAGAGAGGGTCGAGGGAGCGGCACTGAAGCTTTCTTT. It specifies CSAREGRGSGTEAFF. The chain uses TRBV20-1 and TRBJ1-1; D remains unclear. Germline assignment: CDR1 DFQATT and CDR2 SNEGSKA (reference sequence). The CDR3 totals 15 residues. V gave up 0 bases and J gave up 4 bases, with 15 bases separating them.

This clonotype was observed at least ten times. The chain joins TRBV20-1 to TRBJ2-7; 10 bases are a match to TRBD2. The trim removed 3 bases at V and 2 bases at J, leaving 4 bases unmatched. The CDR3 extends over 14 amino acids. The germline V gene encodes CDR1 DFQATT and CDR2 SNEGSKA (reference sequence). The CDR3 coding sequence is TGCAGTGCTAGCCAGCGGGAGGGGACCTACGAGCAGTACTTC. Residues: CSASQREGTYEQYF.

The CDR3 loop reads CASSLWGGTMNTEAFF. The DNA for the CDR3 is TGTGCCAGCAGTTTATGGGGGGGCACTATGAACACTGAAGCTTTCTTT. The J gene is TRBJ1-1, the V gene TRBV12-3 or TRBV12-4, with D perhaps matching TRBD1 (6 bases). V dropped 2 bases and J dropped 0 bases, with 13 bases sitting between them. CDR3 length: 16 residues.

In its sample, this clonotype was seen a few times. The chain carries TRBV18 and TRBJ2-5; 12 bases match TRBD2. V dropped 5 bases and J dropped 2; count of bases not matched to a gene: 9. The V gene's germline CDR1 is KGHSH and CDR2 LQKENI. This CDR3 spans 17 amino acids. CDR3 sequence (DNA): TGTGCCAGCTCAACGGGACTAGCGGGTCCTAATCAAGAGACCCAGTACTTC. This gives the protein CASSTGLAGPNQETQYF.

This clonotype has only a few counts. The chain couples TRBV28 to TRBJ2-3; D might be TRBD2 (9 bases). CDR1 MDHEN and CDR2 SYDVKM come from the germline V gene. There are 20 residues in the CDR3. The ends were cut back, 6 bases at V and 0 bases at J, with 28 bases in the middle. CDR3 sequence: CASSPGQATTSGNSTDTQYF. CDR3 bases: TGTGCCAGCAGCCCGGGACAGGCAACGACTAGCGGAAATAGCACAGATACGCAGTATTTT.

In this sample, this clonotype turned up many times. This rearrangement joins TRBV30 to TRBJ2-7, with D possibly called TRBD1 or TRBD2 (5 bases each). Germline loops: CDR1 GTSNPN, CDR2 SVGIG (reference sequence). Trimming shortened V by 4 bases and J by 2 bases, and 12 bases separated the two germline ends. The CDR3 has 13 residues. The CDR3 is CAWKVGDPYEQYF. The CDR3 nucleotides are TGTGCCTGGAAGGTGGGGGACCCCTACGAGCAGTACTTC.

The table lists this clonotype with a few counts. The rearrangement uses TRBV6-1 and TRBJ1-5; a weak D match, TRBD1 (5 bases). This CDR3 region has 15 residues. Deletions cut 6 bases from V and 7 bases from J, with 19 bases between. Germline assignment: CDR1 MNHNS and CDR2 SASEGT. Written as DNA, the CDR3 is TGTGCCAGCAGCAGGCGAGGTCCAGGGATCCAGCCCCAGCATTTT. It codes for CASSRRGPGIQPQHF.

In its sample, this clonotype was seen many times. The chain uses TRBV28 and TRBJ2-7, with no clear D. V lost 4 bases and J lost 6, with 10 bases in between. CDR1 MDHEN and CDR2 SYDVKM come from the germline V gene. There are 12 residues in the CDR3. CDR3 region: CASSSPLVEQYF. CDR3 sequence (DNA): TGTGCCAGCAGTTCTCCCCTCGTCGAGCAGTACTTC.

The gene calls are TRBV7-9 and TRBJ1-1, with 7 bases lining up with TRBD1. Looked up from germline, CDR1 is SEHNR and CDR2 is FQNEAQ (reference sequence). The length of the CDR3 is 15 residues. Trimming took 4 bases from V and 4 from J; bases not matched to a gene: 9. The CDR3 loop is CASSSNTGALTEAFF. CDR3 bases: TGTGCCAGCAGCTCCAATACAGGGGCGCTCACTGAAGCTTTCTTT.

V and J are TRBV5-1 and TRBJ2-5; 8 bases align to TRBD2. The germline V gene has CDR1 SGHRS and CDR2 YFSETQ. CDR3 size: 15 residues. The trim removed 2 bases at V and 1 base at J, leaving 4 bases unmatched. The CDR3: CASSFSSGLQETQYF. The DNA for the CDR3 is TGCGCCAGCAGCTTTTCTAGCGGGCTCCAAGAGACCCAGTACTTC.